The 27 T cell receptor beta chains reported below all come from one sample, sequenced in a study of regulatory T cells in long-lasting Graves disease. Assembly of TCR beta libraries relied on iRepertoire HTBI primers together with Arm-PCR of CDR3 regions. TCRdb reprocessed the multiplex PCR reads via MiXCR and lists one record per CDR3 protein. The sample lists roughly 420,000 distinct CDR3 sequences; about a sixth were seen once. The time point is: newly diagnosed GD, antithyroid drugs for less than 3 months. The TCR library was prepared using RNA isolated from PBMCs. In addition, the sample was reused for a study of T cells in Graves' hyperthyroidism and ophthalmopathy.

Source: peripheral blood mononuclear cells (PBMCs), taken at new diagnosis, from a patient treated with antithyroid drugs. These receptors were taken from a woman in her twenties or thirties with Graves disease.

This clonotype came up a few times. This sequence joins TRBV7-8 and TRBJ2-7; 8 nucleotides align to TRBD1. The CDR3 extends over 17 amino acids. Germline CDR1 reads SGHVS; CDR2 reads FQNEAQ. After removal of 5 bases from V and 1 base from J, the junction contained 13 bases not matched to a gene. CDR3 in DNA: TGTGCCAGCAGCCGGCTCAGCGGACAGGGTGATTCCTACGAGCAGTACTTC. It is translated as CASSRLSGQGDSYEQYF.

At least ten counts were recorded for this clonotype. The CDR3 reads CSARVGTGGNYGYTF. The DNA of the CDR3 is TGCAGTGCTAGAGTCGGGACAGGGGGCAACTATGGCTACACCTTC. The J gene is TRBJ1-2, the V gene TRBV20-1; 12 nucleotides match TRBD1. The germline V gene encodes CDR1 DFQATT and CDR2 SNEGSKA (reference sequence). The CDR3 covers 15 residues. V was pared by 1 base and J by 2 bases, with 2 bases of the junction left unmatched.

The chain combines TRBV19 with TRBJ2-7; TRBD2 agrees at 9 bases. J lost 3 bases, V lost 2 bases, and 5 bases had no gene match. The CDR3 has 15 amino acids. CDR1 and CDR2 from the germline V gene are LNHDA and SQIVND (reference sequence). Here the CDR3 reads CASSISASGVYEQYF. For the CDR3, the DNA is TGTGCCAGTAGTATATCAGCTAGCGGGGTCTACGAGCAGTACTTC.

This clonotype was recorded a few times. The chain carries TRBV28 and TRBJ2-2; D ambiguous. The V end lost 2 bases, the J end lost 8 bases, and 9 bases lay between the germline ends. CDR3 length: 13 residues. Germline CDR1 MDHEN, CDR2 SYDVKM. The CDR3 protein is CASSLTVRGELFF. CDR3 nucleotides: TGTGCCAGCAGTTTAACAGTCAGGGGGGAGCTGTTTTTT.

This clonotype was counted many times. In DNA form, the CDR3 reads TGTGCCAGCTCTTTCTCTCTTAGGAGGGGGCGGAATACGCAGTATTTT. This codes for CASSFSLRRGRNTQYF. The V and J genes are TRBV2 and TRBJ2-3, with a possible D match to TRBD1 (7 bases). The V gene's germline CDR1 is SNHLY and CDR2 FYNNEI. Trimming cost V 8 bases and J 7 bases, with 25 bases left between them. The CDR3 spans 16 residues.

V is TRBV6-2 or TRBV6-3 and J is TRBJ2-5; no clear D gene. V lost 6 bases to trimming and J lost 5 bases, with 7 bases between them. The CDR3 spans 11 residues. CDR1 and CDR2 from the germline V gene are MNHEY and SVGEGT. Here the CDR3 DNA reads TGTGCCAGCAGACTACGGGAGACCCAGTACTTC. It is translated as CASRLRETQYF.

At least ten counts were recorded for this clonotype. The chain has TRBV20-1 and TRBJ2-7; 8 bases align to TRBD2. This CDR3 has 13 amino acids. Germline CDR1 reads DFQATT; CDR2 reads SNEGSKA (reference sequence). J was trimmed by 3 bases and V by 6 bases; bases with no gene match: 7. Here the CDR3 reads CSAKGLDNYEQYF. The CDR3 DNA is TGCAGTGCCAAGGGACTAGATAACTACGAGCAGTACTTC.

This clonotype was observed at least ten times. CDR3 sequence: CASSLRLAGERGVYNEQFF. In DNA form, the CDR3 reads TGTGCCAGCAGTTTAAGGCTAGCGGGAGAGAGAGGGGTTTACAATGAGCAGTTCTTC. The chain employs TRBV27 and TRBJ2-1; TRBD2 matches 10 bases. The length of the CDR3 is 19 residues. The germline CDR1 and CDR2 sequences are MNHEY and SMNVEV (reference sequence). J gave up 4 bases and V 2 bases, and 14 bases lay outside the gene matches.

V and J are TRBV20-1 and TRBJ2-1; no clear D. The V gene lost 6 bases and the J gene lost 10 bases, with 16 bases spanning the gap. CDR3 length equals 12 residues. Germline CDR1 reads DFQATT; CDR2 reads SNEGSKA (reference sequence). The CDR3 coding sequence is TGCAGTGCCAGAAATTGGGGTGGGGAGCAGTTCTTC. Protein: CSARNWGGEQFF.

This clonotype appeared many times. The chain is built from TRBV7-2 and TRBJ2-1, with TRBD2 matching over 7 bases. Germline values: CDR1 SGHTA, CDR2 FQGNSA. Trimming at V came to 1 base and at J to 0 bases, leaving 9 bases not matched to a gene. The CDR3 extends over 18 amino acids. The CDR3 protein is CASSLVLLARGSYNEQFF. The CDR3 nucleotides read TGTGCCAGCAGCTTAGTCCTACTAGCGAGGGGCTCCTACAATGAGCAGTTCTTC.

This clonotype has a count of ten or more. The rearrangement uses TRBV20-1 and TRBJ2-2, with 7 bases fitting TRBD1. Germline V gene data show CDR1 as DFQATT and CDR2 as SNEGSKA (reference sequence). This CDR3 is 16 amino acids long. V lost 4 bases, J lost 6 bases, and 14 bases stayed unmatched. CDR3 nucleotides: TGCAGTGCTACCTCACAGGGGAGATACTACTCCGGGGAGCTGTTTTTT. This encodes CSATSQGRYYSGELFF.

This clonotype was recorded many times. The chain has TRBV7-8 and TRBJ2-3, with D perhaps matching TRBD1 or TRBD2 (6 bases each). In germline, CDR1 is SGHVS, CDR2 FQNEAQ. The CDR3 has 15 residues. Trimming took 2 bases from V and 7 from J, leaving 16 bases between them. The CDR3 nucleotides read TGTGCCAGCAGCTTACCAGCAAGGGGGGCATATACGCAGTATTTT. This sequence encodes CASSLPARGAYTQYF.

This clonotype was seen many times. The chain carries TRBV28 and TRBJ2-7; 11 nucleotides match TRBD2. Trimming removed 7 bases from V and 4 bases from J; junction bases left unmatched: 9. Germline values: CDR1 MDHEN, CDR2 SYDVKM. This CDR3 comprises 15 residues. CDR3 in amino acids: CASNFLAGGPYEQYF. In nucleotides, the CDR3 is TGTGCCAGCAATTTTTTAGCGGGAGGGCCTTACGAGCAGTACTTC.

The sample holds many counts of this clonotype. The CDR3 region has the DNA TGTGCCAGCAGTCTATTGGGACTCTCCTACGGAACAGATACGCAGTATTTT. It translates to CASSLLGLSYGTDTQYF. The gene calls are TRBV28 and TRBJ2-3; a possible D gene is TRBD2 (6 bases). The CDR3 has 17 amino acids. The germline CDR1 and CDR2 sequences are MDHEN and SYDVKM. Trimming pared 5 bases from V and 3 bases from J, leaving 21 bases between.

The chain carries TRBV20-1 and TRBJ2-7; 12 bases are a match to TRBD2. This CDR3 comprises 11 residues. Losses at the gene ends were 5 bases for V and 10 bases for J; bases not matched to a gene: 3. Germline-derived CDR1 and CDR2 are DFQATT and SNEGSKA (reference sequence). The CDR3 DNA sequence: TGCAGTGCTCTACTAGCGGGAGGTCAGTACTTC. Translated, it gives CSALLAGGQYF.

This clonotype was seen a handful of times. This sequence joins TRBV27 and TRBJ1-3; no clear D gene. The CDR3 totals 15 residues. V was clipped by 5 bases and J by 3 bases, with 14 bases between them. CDR1 is MNHEY and CDR2 is SMNVEV in the germline V gene (reference sequence). The CDR3 loop reads CASSTSSGYGNTIYF. CDR3 nucleotides: TGTGCCAGCAGTACCTCCTCGGGATATGGAAACACCATATATTTT.

At least ten counts were recorded for this clonotype. V is TRBV7-9 and J is TRBJ2-7, with 13 bases fitting TRBD2. This CDR3 is 17 amino acids long. The germline V gene encodes CDR1 SEHNR and CDR2 FQNEAQ (reference sequence). V lost 2 bases and J lost 2; bases outside the gene matches: 6. The CDR3: CASSLLAGLAGAYEQYF. The CDR3 region has the DNA TGTGCCAGCAGCTTACTAGCCGGACTAGCGGGAGCCTACGAGCAGTACTTC.

There are many counts of this clonotype. The chain combines TRBV28 with TRBJ2-1; the D is unclear. This CDR3 comprises 13 residues. CDR1 MDHEN and CDR2 SYDVKM come from the germline V gene. The ends were cut back, 10 bases at V and 1 base at J, with 11 bases in the middle. CDR3 region: CATKTLSYNEQFF. The CDR3 DNA sequence: TGTGCCACCAAGACTTTGTCCTACAATGAGCAGTTCTTC.

This clonotype was found many times. The chain joins TRBV6-1 to TRBJ2-1; D may correspond to TRBD1 or TRBD2 (5 bases each). V was trimmed by 6 bases and J by 7 bases, leaving 10 bases between them. Germline-derived CDR1 and CDR2 are MNHNS and SASEGT. The CDR3 is made up of 12 amino acids. The CDR3 DNA follows: TGTGCCAGCAGGGGGGTCGGGAATGAGCAGTTCTTC. This encodes CASRGVGNEQFF.

This clonotype was recorded many times. The chain uses TRBV6-5 and TRBJ2-7; the match to TRBD2 covers 7 bases. Germline CDR1 is MNHEY and CDR2 is SVGAGI. V gave up 2 bases and J gave up 4 bases; unmatched junction bases: 2. The CDR3 is 13 amino acids. The CDR3: CASSYRREYEQYF. The CDR3 DNA sequence: TGTGCCAGCAGTTACAGGCGGGAGTACGAGCAGTACTTC.

This clonotype was seen once. A much larger clone differs from this one at a single base, so this may be a read error. J is TRBJ1-5 and V is TRBV28; D may be TRBD1 (5 bases). Germline-derived CDR1 and CDR2 are MDHEN and SYDVKM. Trimming shortened V by 6 bases and J by 3 bases, and 15 bases separated the two germline ends. This CDR3 comprises 15 residues. CDR3 in DNA: TGTGCCAGCAGCAAAACGGCAGGGCTCAATCAGCCCCAGCATTTT. This gives the protein CASSKTAGLNQPQHF.

Concerning this clonotype itself: One end of the junction fails to match germline, which may point to a read error. The chain is built from TRBV4-2 and TRBJ2-3; possibly TRBD1 for D (5 bases). CDR1 is LGHNA and CDR2 is YNFKEQ in the germline V gene. The CDR3 length is 12 residues. In DNA form, the CDR3 reads TGTGCCAGCAGCCAAGCGACAGATGCGCAGTATTTT. Protein product: CASSQATDAQYF.

This clonotype was recorded many times. CDR3 nucleotides: TGTGCCACCAGTGATGAAAGAGGTTCCTACAATGAGCAGTTCTTC. Amino acids: CATSDERGSYNEQFF. The chain combines TRBV24-1 with TRBJ2-1; D unresolved. Germline lookup yields CDR1 KGHDR and CDR2 SFDVKD. The CDR3 has 15 amino acids. Trimming removed 3 bases from V and 1 base from J, with 9 bases in between.

This clonotype was detected ten times or more. V gene TRBV7-2 combines with J gene TRBJ2-4, with D possibly matching TRBD1 (5 bases). This CDR3 spans 18 amino acids. V dropped 0 bases and J dropped 0 bases, with 15 bases sitting between them. In germline, CDR1 is SGHTA, CDR2 FQGNSA. The CDR3 is CASSLAWRTTLAKNIQYF. The CDR3 coding sequence is TGTGCCAGCAGCTTAGCGTGGCGGACAACCCTAGCCAAAAACATTCAGTACTTC.

Remarks on this clonotype: A read error may be the cause here, since a much bigger clone is one base away. This chain connects TRBV18 to TRBJ2-3; D call uncertain. Germline CDR1 KGHSH, CDR2 LQKENI. The CDR3 consists of 12 residues. CDR3 nucleotides: TGTGCCAGCTCACCACCGGAGTCACGGCCGTGTTTT. Translating it yields CASSPPESRPCF.

This clonotype was observed at least ten times. The chain uses TRBV18 and TRBJ1-1; D gene unclear. Germline CDR1 and CDR2: KGHSH and LQKENI. V gave up 6 bases and J gave up 2 bases, with 10 bases separating them. The CDR3 spans 13 residues. CDR3 in amino acids: CASSRTINTEAFF. The CDR3 coding sequence is TGTGCCAGCTCTCGCACAATTAACACTGAAGCTTTCTTT.

V usage is TRBV6-1 and J usage is TRBJ2-2; 9 bases map to TRBD1. V was pared by 5 bases and J by 8 bases, with 9 bases of the junction left unmatched. The CDR3 sequence is 15 residues long. Germline assignment: CDR1 MNHNS and CDR2 SASEGT. Written as DNA, the CDR3 is TGTGCCAGCAGTCCCCGGGACAGGGCGGCGGGGGAGCTGTTTTTT. It translates to CASSPRDRAAGELFF.